One TCR beta chain is described in this entry. Its cognate antigen is unknown. The sample comes from a study of T-cell memory formation after mild COVID-19. Trimming left V 5 bases short and J 4 bases short, with 17 bases between. This CDR3 has 16 residues. CDR1 KGHSH and CDR2 LQKENI come from the germline V gene. TCRdb re-called the 5' RACE reads through MiXCR, storing one row per CDR3 protein. This table holds around 300,000 distinct CDR3 sequences, 14% found once. Study conclusions and caveats: The study found balanced CD4/CD8 in clones contracting day 15 to 85 and a CD4+ lean in later expanders. Nothing showed for sure that second-wave clones peaking on day 37 were SARS-CoV-2 specific.

This TCR was recovered from a man aged 18 to 35 who had mild COVID-19 (a few samples of this study predate the infection). Cell type and time point are not known. Sequencing was done on a sample of PBMCs or a T cell subset sorted from them (not recorded which). The chain links TRBV18 to TRBJ2-2; no reliable D call. The CDR3 reads CASSSGPSLPTGELFF. The CDR3 DNA reads TGTGCCAGCTCATCTGGACCTTCACTTCCCACCGGGGAGCTGTTTTTT.